These T cell receptor beta chains were read from a single sample in a study of cytomegalovirus exposure and HLA in healthy donors. Produced via immunoSEQ multiplex PCR; TCRdb's table is partial and in-frame only. Found here are about 130,000 clones, under 90% of them singletons; the top ten hold 3% to 4%. The sample taken for sequencing was PBMCs. These receptors were taken from a woman between 35 and 50 years old in good health and CMV-seronegative. Both conserved end residues are part of each CDR3. A D gene is named only where the DNA matches it firmly. The listing skips clone size in some rows; elsewhere it reads once, few, many or a size class.

j_call: TRBJ2-3; d_call: .; clone_size: few; v_call: TRBV14; cdr3_nt: TGTGCCAGCAGCCAAAGAACAGATCAGCATACGCAGTATTTT; cdr3_aa: CASSQRTDQHTQYF
j_call: TRBJ2-3; d_call: .; clone_size: .; v_call: TRBV19; cdr3_nt: TGTGCCAGTAGTATAGGAGCGGGCGGCACAGATACGCAGTATTTT; cdr3_aa: CASSIGAGGTDTQYF
j_call: TRBJ1-2; d_call: TRBD1; clone_size: .; v_call: TRBV28; cdr3_nt: TGTGCCGCAGGGGTAGCGGGGGCAGGGGGGAACTATGGCTACACCTTC; cdr3_aa: CAAGVAGAGGNYGYTF
j_call: TRBJ2-3; d_call: TRBD2; clone_size: .; v_call: TRBV4-2; cdr3_nt: TGTGCCAGCAGCCAAGTCCCAGCGGGAGGAGATACGCAGTATTTT; cdr3_aa: CASSQVPAGGDTQYF
j_call: TRBJ2-5; d_call: .; clone_size: .; v_call: TRBV10-3; cdr3_nt: TGTGCCATCACCGCGACAGGGGAGGGAGGAGAGACCCAGTACTTC; cdr3_aa: CAITATGEGGETQYF
j_call: TRBJ2-1; d_call: TRBD2; clone_size: .; v_call: TRBV5-1; cdr3_nt: TGCGCCAGCAGCTTGATACTCCCTAGCGGGATATCCTACAATGAGCAGTTCTTC; cdr3_aa: CASSLILPSGISYNEQFF
j_call: TRBJ1-2; d_call: .; clone_size: .; v_call: TRBV15; cdr3_nt: TGTGCCACCAGCAGAGGGTTGGGGGCTGAAGGCTACACCTTC; cdr3_aa: CATSRGLGAEGYTF
j_call: TRBJ2-7; d_call: TRBD1; clone_size: .; v_call: TRBV7-9; cdr3_nt: TGTGCCAGCAGCCGAACCCAGGGGGCCAACGAGCAGTACTTC; cdr3_aa: CASSRTQGANEQYF
j_call: TRBJ2-1; d_call: .; clone_size: .; v_call: TRBV28; cdr3_nt: TGTGCCAGCAGTCCCCGAGGAGGTTCAAGGCAGTTCTTC; cdr3_aa: CASSPRGGSRQFF
j_call: TRBJ1-1; d_call: .; clone_size: .; v_call: TRBV4-1; cdr3_nt: TGCGCCAGCAGCCCTAGAGAGTTTTCTGAAGCTTTCTTT; cdr3_aa: CASSPREFSEAFF
j_call: TRBJ2-5; d_call: .; clone_size: .; v_call: TRBV7-2; cdr3_nt: TGTGCCAGCAGCTTAAGACACCCTCAAGAGACCCAGTACTTC; cdr3_aa: CASSLRHPQETQYF
j_call: TRBJ2-7; d_call: TRBD2; clone_size: few; v_call: TRBV7-9; cdr3_nt: TGTGCCAGCAGCAAAGGGGGGGGACTAGTGGCGAACGAGCAGTACTTC; cdr3_aa: CASSKGGGLVANEQYF
j_call: TRBJ1-5; d_call: TRBD1; clone_size: .; v_call: TRBV19; cdr3_nt: TGTGCCAGTAGTATCCTGACAGGGGCTTATAGCAATCAGCCCCAGCATTTT; cdr3_aa: CASSILTGAYSNQPQHF
j_call: TRBJ2-2; d_call: .; clone_size: few; v_call: TRBV30; cdr3_nt: TGTGCCCGGCTAAGGGGACTCTACAACCCCACTCCCGGGGAGCTGTTTTTT; cdr3_aa: CARLRGLYNPTPGELFF
j_call: TRBJ2-2; d_call: TRBD1; clone_size: .; v_call: TRBV7-9; cdr3_nt: TGTGCCAGCAGCTTTAGGACAGGGGTAACCAACACCGGGGAGCTGTTTTTT; cdr3_aa: CASSFRTGVTNTGELFF
j_call: TRBJ1-3; d_call: TRBD1; clone_size: .; v_call: TRBV4-3; cdr3_nt: TGCGCCAGCAGCCCCCGACAGGGAGAGGCTGGAAACACCATATATTTT; cdr3_aa: CASSPRQGEAGNTIYF
j_call: TRBJ2-3; d_call: TRBD1; clone_size: .; v_call: TRBV5-1; cdr3_nt: TGCGCCAGCAGCTTTAGGACAGGGTCGGAAGATACGCAGTATTTT; cdr3_aa: CASSFRTGSEDTQYF
j_call: TRBJ2-1; d_call: TRBD2; clone_size: .; v_call: TRBV5-1; cdr3_nt: TGCGCCAGCAGCCCACTGGTGACTAGCGGGACCCAATATGGCAATGAGCAGTTCTTC; cdr3_aa: CASSPLVTSGTQYGNEQFF
j_call: TRBJ2-7; d_call: .; clone_size: .; v_call: TRBV4-1; cdr3_nt: TGCGCCAGCAGCCGCCAAGGGAGTTCGGCCTACGAGCAGTACTTC; cdr3_aa: CASSRQGSSAYEQYF
j_call: TRBJ2-1; d_call: .; clone_size: .; v_call: TRBV11-3; cdr3_nt: TGTGCCAGCAGCTTCAACTTCAACAGCAATGAGCAGTTCTTC; cdr3_aa: CASSFNFNSNEQFF
j_call: TRBJ1-1; d_call: TRBD1; clone_size: .; v_call: TRBV4-3; cdr3_nt: TGCGCCAGCAGCCACAGGACAGGGGACACTGAAGCTTTCTTT; cdr3_aa: CASSHRTGDTEAFF
j_call: TRBJ2-1; d_call: .; clone_size: .; v_call: TRBV15; cdr3_nt: TGTGCCACCAGCTCCCGATTCGGGGGGCCTAACTCCTACAATGAGCAGTTCTTC; cdr3_aa: CATSSRFGGPNSYNEQFF
j_call: TRBJ2-1; d_call: TRBD2; clone_size: once; v_call: TRBV5-8; cdr3_nt: TGTGCCAGCAGCTTGGGCGGGGGGGTTGATGAGCAGTTCTTC; cdr3_aa: CASSLGGGVDEQFF
j_call: TRBJ2-7; d_call: TRBD1; clone_size: .; v_call: TRBV28; cdr3_nt: TGTGCCAGCAGTTCCCCCCAGGGGGTATACGAGCAGTACTTC; cdr3_aa: CASSSPQGVYEQYF
j_call: TRBJ2-2; d_call: TRBD2; clone_size: .; v_call: TRBV12-5; cdr3_nt: TGTGCTAGTGGTGGGACTAGCGAGGCCGGGGAGCTGTTTTTT; cdr3_aa: CASGGTSEAGELFF
j_call: TRBJ1-1; d_call: .; clone_size: few; v_call: TRBV7-2; cdr3_nt: TGTGCCAGCAGCTTTGGGGCAGAAGCTTTCTTT; cdr3_aa: CASSFGAEAFF
j_call: TRBJ1-1; d_call: TRBD1; clone_size: .; v_call: TRBV28; cdr3_nt: TGTGCCAGCAGCCGGGGTGGTGCAGGGGGCATGAACACTGAAGCTTTCTTT; cdr3_aa: CASSRGGAGGMNTEAFF
j_call: TRBJ2-1; d_call: TRBD2; clone_size: .; v_call: TRBV12-5; cdr3_nt: TGTGCTAGTGGCCCCACTAGCGGGAGGGGCGGTAGCCCCGTCAATGAGCAGTTCTTC; cdr3_aa: CASGPTSGRGGSPVNEQFF
j_call: TRBJ1-1; d_call: TRBD1; clone_size: .; v_call: TRBV5-1; cdr3_nt: TGCGCCAGCCGCCCTAGACAGGGAGCCCCACCAGGCACTGAAGCTTTCTTT; cdr3_aa: CASRPRQGAPPGTEAFF
j_call: TRBJ1-5; d_call: TRBD1; clone_size: .; v_call: TRBV4-3; cdr3_nt: TGCGCCAGCAGCCGACTACAGGGGCATCAGCCCCAGCATTTT; cdr3_aa: CASSRLQGHQPQHF
j_call: TRBJ2-7; d_call: TRBD2; clone_size: once; v_call: TRBV28; cdr3_nt: TGTGCCAGCGGACGGGGGGGGGTGTCCTACGAGCAGTACTTC; cdr3_aa: CASGRGGVSYEQYF
j_call: TRBJ1-1; d_call: .; clone_size: .; v_call: TRBV19; cdr3_nt: TGTGCCAGTCACGAGGGGGACGAGTTGGGTGAAGCTTTCTTT; cdr3_aa: CASHEGDELGEAFF
j_call: TRBJ1-6; d_call: .; clone_size: .; v_call: TRBV7-2; cdr3_nt: TGTGCCAGCAGCTTAGTGAACCAGAATAATTCACCCCTCCACTTT; cdr3_aa: CASSLVNQNNSPLHF
j_call: TRBJ1-1; d_call: TRBD1; clone_size: .; v_call: TRBV27; cdr3_nt: TGTGCCAGCAGTACCTGGACAGGGGGCGTGAACACTGAAGCTTTCTTT; cdr3_aa: CASSTWTGGVNTEAFF
j_call: TRBJ2-3; d_call: .; clone_size: once; v_call: TRBV6-4; cdr3_nt: TGTGCCAGCAGTGGTGAACACACAGATACGCAGTATTTT; cdr3_aa: CASSGEHTDTQYF
j_call: TRBJ2-7; d_call: TRBD1; clone_size: .; v_call: TRBV18; cdr3_nt: TGTGCCAGCTCACTCGACAGGGGGTTGGGGGAGCAGTACTTC; cdr3_aa: CASSLDRGLGEQYF
j_call: TRBJ2-5; d_call: .; clone_size: .; v_call: TRBV2; cdr3_nt: TGTGCCAGCAGTGAAGCGCGGGCAGACCAAGAGACCCAGTACTTC; cdr3_aa: CASSEARADQETQYF